Listed below are T cell receptor beta chains from one sample, sequenced in a study of shared clonotypes between healthy human individuals. Only in-frame clones appear in the TCRdb table, and some are missing; sequencing was by immunoSEQ multiplex PCR. The sample consists of approximately 2.5 million clones, about 92% of them appearing once. The sample was naive CD4+ T cells sorted from blood. The receptors were sampled from a man between 18 and 29 years old in good health. Each CDR3 is given with its conserved first and last residue. Fields, in order: V gene, D gene, clone size, J gene, CDR3 DNA, CDR3 protein. D genes are given only for firm matches. Some rows have no size entry. The others give once, few or many, or a class for an expanded clone.

V: TRBV7-9
D: TRBD1
size: NA
J: TRBJ2-1
DNA: TGTGCCAGCAGCCCCGGGACAGGGAAATTCAATGAGCAGTTCTTC
CDR3: CASSPGTGKFNEQFF

V: TRBV5-4
D: TRBD2
size: once
J: TRBJ2-2
DNA: TGTGCCAGCCACTTATCCGGGAGGGGCACCGGGGAGCTGTTTTTT
CDR3: CASHLSGRGTGELFF

V: TRBV7-9
D: TRBD1
size: NA
J: TRBJ2-2
DNA: TGTGCCAGCAGTGGGGGACAGGGGATTTCCGGGGAGCTGTTTTTT
CDR3: CASSGGQGISGELFF

V: TRBV30
D: NA
size: NA
J: TRBJ2-2
DNA: TGTGCCTGGAGTCTCCAGGGGGGCGGGGAGCTGTTTTTT
CDR3: CAWSLQGGGELFF

V: TRBV11-2
D: NA
size: NA
J: TRBJ2-3
DNA: TGTGCCAGCAGCCCGGCTGGGGCGGATACGCAGTATTTT
CDR3: CASSPAGADTQYF

V: TRBV27
D: TRBD1
size: NA
J: TRBJ1-4
DNA: TGTGCCAGCAGCCTAGGGACAGGGGGCATTGAAAAACTGTTTTTT
CDR3: CASSLGTGGIEKLFF

V: TRBV18
D: NA
size: few
J: TRBJ1-6
DNA: TGTGCCAGCTCATCGGATATTAATTCACCCCTCCACTTT
CDR3: CASSSDINSPLHF

V: TRBV5-1
D: TRBD1
size: NA
J: TRBJ2-5
DNA: TGCGCCAGCAACCCCGGGACAGGGCGGGAGACCCAGTACTTC
CDR3: CASNPGTGRETQYF

V: TRBV25-1
D: TRBD2
size: NA
J: TRBJ2-7
DNA: TGTGCCAGCAGTGATCCCACGGGGGGGATTTACGAGCAGTACTTC
CDR3: CASSDPTGGIYEQYF

V: TRBV30
D: NA
size: NA
J: TRBJ2-3
DNA: TGTGCCTGGAGTGTACTAGGGGGAGATACGCAGTATTTT
CDR3: CAWSVLGGDTQYF

V: TRBV5-5
D: TRBD1
size: NA
J: TRBJ2-3
DNA: TGTGCCAGCAGCCAAGGACAGGGCCACACAGATACGCAGTATTTT
CDR3: CASSQGQGHTDTQYF